Reported below is one TCR beta chain. Its target antigen remains unknown. The sample holds no much larger clone one base away, and base qualities are not on file. Patients with autoimmune disease history or receiving systemic immunosuppression were excluded from the trial. Peripheral blood for TCR sequencing was collected from all dose cohorts at baseline, on cycle 4 day 1, and on cycle 7 day 1. Samples were obtained from an open-label, multicenter, first-in-human phase I dose-escalation trial of ivuxolimab. The trial enrolled adults with locally advanced or metastatic head and neck squamous cell, hepatocellular, melanoma or renal cell carcinoma. CD4+ and CD8+ T cells were sorted separately from peripheral blood before TCR sequencing. The data were obtained in a study of OX40 agonist ivuxolimab in advanced cancers. Context from the whole study: Ivuxolimab, which targeted the costimulatory receptor OX40 (CD134), was an agonistic, fully human IgG2 monoclonal antibody. Intravenous ivuxolimab was administered to patients every 2 weeks at six dose levels: 0.01, 0.1, 0.3, 1.5, 3 and 10 mg/kg. The purpose of peripheral TCRbeta sequencing was to test whether ivuxolimab changed TCR sequence diversity and led to clonal T-cell expansion. In the dose-escalation cohort, 82.7% of patients were male, and the mean age was 60 years with a range of roughly 20 to 85. Three dose-escalation patients achieved partial responses, one with hepatocellular carcinoma and two with cutaneous melanoma. The paper reports the monotherapy dose-escalation portion (N = 52 patients) of the phase I ivuxolimab trial. Patients were allowed to have had prior anti-PD-1, anti-PD-L1 or anti-CTLA-4 therapy, and 40% of the dose-escalation patients had been treated with checkpoint inhibitors. Among the roughly 50 dose-escalation patients, 19 had hepatocellular carcinoma, around 15 melanoma, 9 renal cell carcinoma and 9 head and neck cancer. The investigation overall reported the following: Low levels of normalized T-cell clonal expansion were also seen in some patients who did not respond. At doses of 0.1 to 3.0 mg/kg, clonal expansion of both CD4+ and CD8+ T cells in blood was seen between baseline and week 6. After ivuxolimab, more expanded clones were found on average in CD8+ T cells than in CD4+ T cells. In the 0.1-3.0 mg/kg groups, partial responders had among the lowest normalized peripheral clonal expansion, particularly in CD8+ T cells. The antigen specificity of the clonally expanded peripheral T cells was not determined.

The CDR3 numbers 16 residues from cysteine through phenylalanine. This entry keeps only the CDR3 DNA: 48 bases, framed from base 1. Trimming removed 5 bases from V and 5 bases from J; the gene matches leave 10 bases unexplained. The germline V gene specifies SGHNT as CDR1 and YENEEA as CDR2. Genomic DNA was extracted from sorted cells for sequencing of the TCRbeta CDR3 region. TCRbeta CDR3 regions were sequenced using the immunoSEQ Assay. The clones in this table, taken by TCRdb from immuneACCESS, are in-frame only. Not every clone is retained; where verified, under half of the shortfall comes from an unresolved V gene, and the cause of the rest is unknown. This sample lists some 70,000 clones; around nine tenths were detected once. The ten largest clones take up 0.75% to 1% of the sample.

The receptor was derived from an adult with an advanced solid tumor such as melanoma, head and neck, liver or kidney cancer. The source material was CD4+ or CD8+ T cells sorted from blood, sampled in a trial of the OX40 agonist ivuxolimab. The chain is encoded by TRBV11-3 joined to TRBJ2-1; TRBD2 agrees with 9 junctional bases. The CDR3 region has the sequence CASSPSGTISDNEQFF. The sequenced DNA is TGTGCCAGCAGCCCTAGCGGGACTATTTCAGACAATGAGCAGTTCTTC.